The rows below give T cell receptor beta chains drawn from one sample of a study of T cell responses to AZD1222 COVID-19 vaccine. TCRdb's copy holds only in-frame clones and misses some; the assay was immunoSEQ multiplex PCR. The sample has more than 150,000 clones, 80% to 90% seen once. This sample comprised peripheral blood, obtained after recovery from COVID-19. The receptors were sampled from an adult who had recovered from COVID-19. CDR3s include the opening cysteine and the closing phenylalanine or tryptophan. A D gene is named only where the DNA matches it firmly. Not every row has a clone size; where given, it reads once, few, many or a size class.

clone size,J gene,D gene,V gene,CDR3 DNA,CDR3 protein
.,TRBJ2-5,TRBD1,TRBV5-1,TGCGCCAGCAGCTCAGCCCCGGACAGGCAAGAGACCCAGTACTTC,CASSSAPDRQETQYF
many,TRBJ1-4,.,TRBV6-5,TGTGCCAGCATGGAGGCTAATGAAAAACTGTTTTTT,CASMEANEKLFF
.,TRBJ2-1,TRBD2,TRBV9,TGTGCCAGCAGCGTAGGCGGGAGCTACAATGAGCAGTTCTTC,CASSVGGSYNEQFF
.,TRBJ2-2,.,TRBV9,TGTGCCAGCAGCGCCCCGGGTACCGGGGAGCTGTTTTTT,CASSAPGTGELFF
.,TRBJ2-7,.,TRBV5-1,TGCGCCAGCAGTGGGCAGGTATACGAGCAGTACTTC,CASSGQVYEQYF
.,TRBJ2-1,.,TRBV18,TGTGCCAGCTCACCACTTTCTGAAGACAATGAGCAGTTCTTC,CASSPLSEDNEQFF
.,TRBJ1-1,.,TRBV29-1,TGCAGCGTTGGACAGGAGATGAACACTGAAGCTTTCTTT,CSVGQEMNTEAFF
.,TRBJ1-2,.,TRBV5-1,TGCGCCAGCAGCTTGGACATGGGGGAAGGCGGCTACACCTTC,CASSLDMGEGGYTF
.,TRBJ2-1,.,TRBV29-1,TGCAGCGTTGAGGGTGGGGGGAGCTCCTACAATGAGCAGTTCTTC,CSVEGGGSSYNEQFF
.,TRBJ2-1,.,TRBV13,TGTGCCAGCAGCCTCCTCGAGGGGAGCTACAATGAGCAGTTCTTC,CASSLLEGSYNEQFF
.,TRBJ1-5,TRBD1,TRBV18,TGTGCCAGCAAGACAGGGGGTACCAATCAGCCCCAGCATTTT,CASKTGGTNQPQHF
few,TRBJ1-2,TRBD1,TRBV5-1,TGCGCCAGCAGCTTCGACAGGGGGGTGAATGGCTACACCTTC,CASSFDRGVNGYTF
.,TRBJ2-5,.,TRBV15,TGTGCCACCAGCAGTAGACAATCCTGGGGGGAGACCCAGTACTTC,CATSSRQSWGETQYF
.,TRBJ2-6,TRBD2,TRBV28,TGTGCCAGCAGTTTATATCTCAGCGGGGAGCTCTCTGGGGCCAACGTCCTGACTTTC,CASSLYLSGELSGANVLTF
.,TRBJ1-1,TRBD1,TRBV2,TGTGCCAGCAGCCTAGCGATCGGACAGGGCGGTGAAGCTTTCTTT,CASSLAIGQGGEAFF
.,TRBJ2-2,TRBD1,TRBV10-1,TGCGCCAGCAGCTCGGACAGGGGCTTCACCGGGGAGCTGTTTTTT,CASSSDRGFTGELFF
.,TRBJ1-2,.,TRBV6-5,TGTGCCAGCATGGGGGTCCCCCTTTATGGCTACACCTTC,CASMGVPLYGYTF
.,TRBJ2-1,.,TRBV24-1,TGTGCCATCAAGGCAAACAGGGAAGGTAATGAGCAGTTCTTC,CAIKANREGNEQFF
.,TRBJ2-7,.,TRBV28,TGTGCCAGCAGTTTATTGGGCGAGCAGTACTTC,CASSLLGEQYF
.,TRBJ1-3,.,TRBV9,TGTGCCAGCGGCGTAGATACTGGAAACACCATATATTTT,CASGVDTGNTIYF
.,TRBJ1-1,TRBD1,TRBV7-9,TGTGCCAGCAGCTTGCGATCGAAGGGGGCGTCGATGAACACTGAAGCTTTCTTT,CASSLRSKGASMNTEAFF
few,TRBJ2-7,.,TRBV2,TGTGCCAGCAGTGAAGTAGGGGAGGCCTCCTACGAGCAGTACTTC,CASSEVGEASYEQYF
.,TRBJ1-1,.,TRBV6-2/TRBV6-3,TGTGCCAGCAGTACGGGACATCCGAACACTGAAGCTTTCTTT,CASSTGHPNTEAFF
.,TRBJ2-5,.,TRBV2,TGTGCCAGCCGGCTCCAAGAGACCCAGTACTTC,CASRLQETQYF
once,TRBJ1-1,TRBD1,TRBV15,TGTGCCACCAGCAGAGATCAGACAGGGAGGTATGCTTTCTTT,CATSRDQTGRYAFF
.,TRBJ2-2,TRBD2,TRBV11-1,TGTGCCAGCAGCTTAATAGCGGGGGGAGACACCGGGGAGCTGTTTTTT,CASSLIAGGDTGELFF
.,TRBJ1-5,TRBD1,TRBV7-8,TGTGCCAGCAGCTTGGACAGGGGCAGCAATCAGCCCCAGCATTTT,CASSLDRGSNQPQHF
.,TRBJ2-1,TRBD2,TRBV28,TGTGCCAGCAGTTTTGTGCTAGCGGGAGACAATGAGCAGTTCTTC,CASSFVLAGDNEQFF
.,TRBJ1-2,.,TRBV5-6,TGTGCCAGCAGCTTGGGTGGGTCTACTAACTATGGCTACACCTTC,CASSLGGSTNYGYTF
.,TRBJ2-5,.,TRBV5-1,TGCGCCAGCAGCCCGACAGTTGCCGGGGAAGAGACCCAGTACTTC,CASSPTVAGEETQYF
.,TRBJ1-6,.,TRBV28,TGTGCCAGCAGTTTTTGGGCCGACTATAATTCACCCCTCCACTTT,CASSFWADYNSPLHF
.,TRBJ2-6,.,TRBV7-6,TGTGCCAGCAGCTTAGTGAGTGGGGGAAGCTCTGGGGCCAACGTCCTGACTTTC,CASSLVSGGSSGANVLTF
.,TRBJ2-3,TRBD1,TRBV5-4,TGTGCCAGCAGCGATTACAGGGGTGGAGATACGCAGTATTTT,CASSDYRGGDTQYF
few,TRBJ1-5,.,TRBV6-1,TGTGCCAGCAGTGAAGTTCAGGGTCACCAGCATTTT,CASSEVQGHQHF
.,TRBJ1-2,.,TRBV7-3,TGTGCCAGCAGCTTAAACCCGGGGTATGGCTACACCTTC,CASSLNPGYGYTF
.,TRBJ2-3,TRBD2,TRBV28,TGTGCCAGCATCAAGCGGGGGCGCACAGATACGCAGTATTTT,CASIKRGRTDTQYF
.,TRBJ2-7,TRBD1,TRBV6-1,TGTGCCAGCAGTGAAAGGGGACAGGGGCCCTACGAGCAGTACTTC,CASSERGQGPYEQYF
.,TRBJ2-5,.,TRBV29-1,TGCAGCGTTGAACCAGTAAGGGGAGAGACCCAGTACTTC,CSVEPVRGETQYF
.,TRBJ2-6,.,TRBV6-6,TGTGCCAGCAGTTCCGGTGATGGGGCCAACGTCCTGACTTTC,CASSSGDGANVLTF
.,TRBJ1-2,.,TRBV12-5,TGTGCTAGTGGTTTGGTCGGGGGCTACACCTTC,CASGLVGGYTF
.,TRBJ2-3,TRBD1,TRBV9,TGTGCCAGCAGCATAAGAGGGACAGGGGGCACAGATACGCAGTATTTT,CASSIRGTGGTDTQYF
.,TRBJ1-5,.,TRBV27,TGTGCCAGCAGCTTGTATTCGGGTAGCAATCAGCCCCAGCATTTT,CASSLYSGSNQPQHF
once,TRBJ1-2,.,TRBV6-2/TRBV6-3,TGTGCCAGCAGTTACCCGGGGAATGGCTACACCTTC,CASSYPGNGYTF
.,TRBJ2-1,TRBD2,TRBV2,TGTGCCCTAGCGGGACGTGAGCAGTTCTTC,CALAGREQFF
.,TRBJ2-1,TRBD1,TRBV5-1,TGCGCCAGCAGCGCGGGACAGGACTACAATGAGCAGTTCTTC,CASSAGQDYNEQFF
.,TRBJ2-7,TRBD1,TRBV5-4,TGTGCCAGCAGCTTGGGGGGACAGGGGGCCTACGAGCAGTACTTC,CASSLGGQGAYEQYF
.,TRBJ2-3,.,TRBV24-1,TGTGCCACCAGTGATTTTGCGGGCACAGATACGCAGTATTTT,CATSDFAGTDTQYF
.,TRBJ1-5,.,TRBV5-1,TGCGCCAGCAGCTCCGGACAGACCAATCAGCCCCAGCATTTT,CASSSGQTNQPQHF
once,TRBJ1-6,TRBD1,TRBV6-5,TGTGCCAGCAGCAGGCTGACAGGGGGCAATTCACCCCTCCACTTT,CASSRLTGGNSPLHF
.,TRBJ1-1,.,TRBV7-6,TGTGCCAGCAGCTTAGGGCAGAACACTGAAGCTTTCTTT,CASSLGQNTEAFF
.,TRBJ2-2,.,TRBV19,TGTGCCAGTAGTAAAACCGGGGAGCTGTTTTTT,CASSKTGELFF
.,TRBJ1-2,.,TRBV18,TGTGCCAGCTCACCGGGAAGCCCTGGGAACTATGGCTACACCTTC,CASSPGSPGNYGYTF
.,TRBJ1-2,TRBD1,TRBV29-1,TGCAGCGTTGATAAAGGACAGGGCTATGGCTACACCTTC,CSVDKGQGYGYTF
.,TRBJ1-2,.,TRBV5-4,TGTGCCAGCAGCGTGGGAGTATTCTATGGCTACACCTTC,CASSVGVFYGYTF
.,TRBJ2-7,.,TRBV6-6,TGTGCCAGCAGTTACTCGGAGGGAGGCTACGAGCAGTACTTC,CASSYSEGGYEQYF
.,TRBJ2-7,TRBD1,TRBV28,TGTGCCAGCAGTTTCCAGACAGGGATCAGGAACGAGCAGTACTTC,CASSFQTGIRNEQYF
.,TRBJ1-2,TRBD1,TRBV7-9,TGTGCCAGCAGCTTCGGACAGGGGAACTATGGCTACACCTTC,CASSFGQGNYGYTF